These 8 T cell receptor beta chains came from one sample sequenced in a study of control samples from healthy donors and cancer patients. The repertoire was sequenced with immunoSEQ multiplex PCR; TCRdb's copy has only in-frame clones and lacks some. There are 100,000 to 150,000 clones in the sample; about 95% occur only once, and approximately 4% lies in the top ten. The material sequenced was blood. All receptors derive from a man aged 25-40 years in good health.

This sequence joins TRBV19 and TRBJ1-2; the D is unclear. The CDR3 totals 14 residues. Germline CDR1 reads LNHDA; CDR2 reads SQIVND (reference sequence). V was pared by 7 bases and J by 2 bases, with 14 bases between. The CDR3 reads CASTTAWQNYGYTF. The CDR3 region has the DNA TGTGCCAGTACTACGGCCTGGCAGAACTATGGCTACACCTTC. Drawing the rest from reference TRBV19 and TRBJ1-2, the complete variable domain is DGGITQSPKYLFRKEGQNVTLSCEQNLNHDAMYWYRQDPGQGLRLIYYSQIVNDFQKGDIAEGYSVSREKKESFPLTVTSAQKNPTAFYLCASTTAWQNYGYTFGSGTRLTVV.

This chain uses TRBV30 with TRBJ1-2; tentatively, D is TRBD1 (6 bases). The CDR3 is made up of 15 amino acids. The V gene lost 3 bases and the J gene lost 4 bases, with 18 bases spanning the gap. CDR1 GTSNPN and CDR2 SVGIG come from the germline V gene (reference sequence). Here the CDR3 reads CAWRKDSKNTYGYTF. The CDR3 nucleotides read TGTGCCTGGAGGAAGGACAGCAAGAACACCTATGGCTACACCTTC.

This chain uses TRBV25-1 with TRBJ1-1; maybe TRBD1 (5 bases). Trimming pared 5 bases from V and 5 bases from J, leaving 15 bases between. Germline V gene lookup returns CDR1 MGHDK and CDR2 SYGVNS. This CDR3 comprises 14 residues. The CDR3 sequence is CASSRGQGKTEAFF. The CDR3, as DNA: TGTGCCAGCAGTAGAGGCCAGGGAAAAACTGAAGCTTTCTTT.

The chain recombines TRBV5-1 with TRBJ1-1; 10 nucleotides agree with TRBD1. V shed 0 bases and J 7 bases; nucleotides not matched to a gene: 6. CDR1 SGHRS and CDR2 YFSETQ come from the germline V gene. The CDR3 has 15 amino acids. Here the CDR3 DNA reads TGCGCCAGCAGCTTGGATCCGGGACAGGGGATTGAAGCTTTCTTT. This encodes CASSLDPGQGIEAFF.

This clone was counted once. This rearrangement joins TRBV2 to TRBJ2-7; weak D call: TRBD2 (6 bases). Between the trimmed V and J ends, which lost 6 bases and 2 bases, there was a span of 17 bases. Germline loops: CDR1 SNHLY, CDR2 FYNNEI. The CDR3 has 15 amino acids. The CDR3 nucleotides are TGTGCCAGCAGCCTCCCCGCGGGGTGGACCTACGAGCAGTACTTC. Residues: CASSLPAGWTYEQYF. The full variable domain, in which reference TRBV2 and TRBJ2-7 provide the parts outside the CDR3, is EPEVTQTPSHQVTQMGQEVILRCVPISNHLYFYWYRQILGQKVEFLVSFYNNEISEKSEIFDDQFSVERPDGSNFTLKIRSTKLEDSAMYFCASSLPAGWTYEQYFGPGTRLTVT.

In its sample, this clone was seen once. The chain couples TRBV6-1 to TRBJ1-3; D gene unclear. The germline V gene encodes CDR1 MNHNS and CDR2 SASEGT. The CDR3 covers 15 residues. Trimming shortened V by 2 bases and J by 0 bases, and 8 bases separated the two germline ends. The CDR3 bases are TGTGCCAGCAGTGAACGCATCGGCTCTGGAAACACCATATATTTT. This sequence encodes CASSERIGSGNTIYF.

The rearrangement joins TRBV12-3 or TRBV12-4 to TRBJ2-2, with TRBD2 matching 9 bases. The CDR3 loop spans 13 amino acids. The V segment lost 8 bases and the J segment 7 bases; nucleotides outside the gene matches: 5. CDR3 sequence reads: CASGGGAVGELFF. Written as DNA, the CDR3 is TGTGCCAGCGGCGGGGGGGCCGTCGGGGAGCTGTTTTTT.

The chain links TRBV7-3 to TRBJ1-1; 8 nucleotides align to TRBD1. Germline assignment: CDR1 SGHTA and CDR2 FQGTGA. The CDR3 length is 13 residues. Trimming cost V 4 bases and J 8 bases; bases outside gene matches: 6. The DNA of the CDR3 is TGTGCCAGCAGCTACGGACAGGGATCGGAAGCTTTCTTT. Translated, it gives CASSYGQGSEAFF.